Listed here are 6 T cell receptor beta chains from one sample, sequenced in a study of beta chain features in type 1 diabetes. Study-level results: In all four CD4+ subsets, TCRB CDR3 length was significantly, moderately reduced in type 1 diabetes.

Expressed TCRB transcripts got sequenced, as all isolated RNA was reverse transcribed. The table came from immunoSEQ multiplex PCR; TCRdb's copy has only in-frame clones and leaves some out. The data show approximately 600,000 clones, with roughly an eighth seen just once and around 0.12% held by the top ten. Their antigens remain unidentified. The sample taken for sequencing was naive CD4+ T cells from blood. The receptors were gathered from a man aged 25 to 45 with type 1 diabetes.

This clone appeared a few times. CDR3 in DNA: TGTGCCAGCAGCGTTGACATTCCTGGAAACACCATATATTTT. It specifies CASSVDIPGNTIYF. The chain recombines TRBV9 with TRBJ1-3; no firm D call. Germline V gives CDR1 SGDLS, CDR2 YYNGEE. The CDR3 contains 14 residues. V dropped 2 bases and J dropped 2 bases, with 8 bases sitting between them.

This clone was counted between two and nine times. This chain joins TRBV27 and TRBJ2-5, with D hard to call. Trimming left V 6 bases short and J 0 bases short, with 11 bases between. The CDR3 contains 14 residues. The germline CDR1 and CDR2 sequences are MNHEY and SMNVEV (reference sequence). The DNA of the CDR3 is TGTGCCAGCAGGCGCCGTTGGGACCAAGAGACCCAGTACTTC. Protein sequence: CASRRRWDQETQYF.

The rearrangement joins TRBV7-2 to TRBJ1-1; the D gene is possibly TRBD1 (5 bases). The CDR3 consists of 14 residues. V was cut by 2 bases and J by 4 bases, with 11 bases left in between. Germline lookup yields CDR1 SGHTA and CDR2 FQGNSA. This CDR3 reads CASSLSGVATEAFF. CDR3 coding DNA: TGTGCCAGCAGCTTATCGGGGGTTGCCACTGAAGCTTTCTTT.

This clone was recorded a few times. This rearrangement joins TRBV11-2 to TRBJ2-1; 7 nucleotides match TRBD1. Germline V CDR1 and CDR2: SGHAT, FQNNGV. The ends lost 1 base at V and 3 bases at J; junction bases unmatched: 6. The length of the CDR3 is 16 residues. The CDR3 protein is CASSLVRDSLYNEQFF. The DNA for the CDR3 is TGTGCCAGCAGCTTAGTTCGGGACAGCCTCTACAATGAGCAGTTCTTC.

This chain joins TRBV29-1 and TRBJ1-2, with 7 bases lining up with TRBD1. Germline V gene lookup returns CDR1 SQVTM and CDR2 ANQGSEA. The V gene end was trimmed by 3 bases and the J gene end by 8 bases; junction bases not matched to a gene: 9. CDR3 size: 13 residues. The CDR3, as DNA: TGCAGCGTTGAGGGAAGACAGGGATGGGGCTACACCTTC. Its translation: CSVEGRQGWGYTF.

The chain links TRBV29-1 to TRBJ1-5; 10 nucleotides align to TRBD1. The junction had 3 bases not matched to a gene; V was cut back by 4 bases and J by 3 bases. From germline, CDR1 is SQVTM and CDR2 ANQGSEA. The CDR3 has 14 amino acids. CDR3 residues: CSVGGTGDNQPQHF. The CDR3 DNA is TGCAGCGTTGGGGGGACAGGGGACAATCAGCCCCAGCATTTT.